Included here is one T cell receptor beta chain sequence, with context. The data originate from a study of blood T cell repertoires in COVID-19. Study-level information: The United States, Italy and Spain supplied acute and convalescent COVID-19 samples. The cDNA or gDNA used as material had been derived from T cells, B-cell-depleted T cells, or PBMCs.

V trimming: 2 bases; J trimming: 2 bases; junction bases outside the gene matches: 9. CDR1 is SGHRS, CDR2 YFSETQ, per germline. This CDR3 is built from 16 residues. Study processing details: Amplifying reference gene primers gave estimates of nucleated cell counts. Using immunoSEQ multiplex PCR, the repertoire was profiled, and TCRdb retains in-frame clones only, with some absent. Clone size and the V and J calls come from that table; the DNA yielded D and trimming. Among about 380,000 clones listed, 81% were seen once. The chain carries TRBV5-1 and TRBJ2-7, with 8 bases matching TRBD1. The clonotype was recovered from a human donor with acute or convalescent COVID-19. The donor label of this sample is uncertain. Material for sequencing was peripheral blood. CDR3: CASSFSSAGGPYEQYF. In DNA form, the CDR3 reads TGCGCCAGCAGCTTCTCGTCGGCAGGGGGCCCCTACGAGCAGTACTTC.